One sample yielded the 15 T cell receptor beta chains listed below, sequenced in a study of identical twins. One entry per CDR3 protein, called by TCRdb with MiXCR from the 5' RACE reads. The profile shows approximately 410,000 distinct CDR3 sequences, approximately 17% of them singletons. Specimen: naive T cells sorted from blood. Source of these receptors: a man aged 50-60 years in good health.

This clonotype has only a few counts. The chain is built from TRBV12-3 or TRBV12-4 and TRBJ2-7; possibly TRBD1 for D (5 bases). This CDR3 is built from 12 residues. V lost 5 bases, J lost 2 bases, and 7 bases lay in between. The DNA for the CDR3 is TGTGCCAGCAGTGGGGCCCCCTACGAGCAGTACTTC. This gives the protein CASSGAPYEQYF.

In this sample, this clonotype turned up a few times. The chain carries TRBV6-1 and TRBJ1-4; a possible D gene is TRBD1 (6 bases). The CDR3 spans 14 residues. The germline V and J ends were trimmed by 7 bases and 8 bases, with 17 bases remaining between them. CDR1 is MNHNS and CDR2 is SASEGT in the germline V gene. CDR3 sequence (DNA): TGTGCCAGCATAGGACAGTCCGTTCAGGAAAAACTGTTTTTT. Translation gives CASIGQSVQEKLFF.

This clonotype was detected ten times or more. This sequence joins TRBV12-3 or TRBV12-4 and TRBJ2-2, with 8 bases fitting TRBD1. The trim removed 5 bases at V and 5 bases at J, leaving 10 bases unmatched. The CDR3 consists of 16 residues. CDR3 nucleotides: TGTGCCAGCAGTAAGAGAGGACAGGGAGGAACCGGGGAGCTGTTTTTT. This translates into CASSKRGQGGTGELFF.

V is TRBV29-1 and J is TRBJ2-7; the match to TRBD1 covers 11 bases. This CDR3 has 15 amino acids. The germline gives CDR1 SQVTM, CDR2 ANQGSEA. V was pared by 3 bases and J by 3 bases, with 7 bases of the junction left unmatched. The CDR3 DNA reads as TGCAGCGTTGAGGACAGGGACAGGGGGATCTACGAGCAGTACTTC. Amino acids: CSVEDRDRGIYEQYF.

The table lists this clonotype with a few counts. The J gene is TRBJ2-5, the V gene TRBV29-1, with TRBD1 identical over 7 bases. Germline V gene lookup returns CDR1 SQVTM and CDR2 ANQGSEA. The V and J ends lost 4 bases and 1 base, in that order; junction bases with no gene match: 9. This CDR3 comprises 15 residues. CDR3 amino acids: CSVVNWWDSQETQYF. CDR3 nucleotide sequence: TGCAGCGTTGTAAATTGGTGGGACAGCCAAGAGACCCAGTACTTC.

Note on this clonotype: A clone one base away is much larger, so this may be a read error. This rearrangement joins TRBV6-2 or TRBV6-3 to TRBJ2-7, with TRBD2 matching over 8 bases. The CDR3 is 14 residues long. CDR1 is MNHEY and CDR2 is SVGEGT in the germline V gene. The V segment lost 3 bases and the J segment 8 bases; nucleotides outside the gene matches: 9. CDR3 region: CASSYTSGGYKQYF. CDR3 nucleotides: TGTGCCAGCAGTTATACGAGCGGGGGATACAAGCAGTACTTC.

This clonotype was detected only a few times. The genes are TRBV20-1 and TRBJ1-5; D not resolved. V was pared by 2 bases and J by 11 bases, with 19 bases between. CDR3 size: 14 residues. CDR1 is DFQATT, CDR2 SNEGSKA, per germline (reference sequence). Here the CDR3 reads CSARRIPLEWTQHF. The CDR3 bases are TGCAGTGCTAGAAGGATACCCTTGGAGTGGACCCAGCATTTT.

This rearrangement joins TRBV14 to TRBJ2-7, with TRBD1 matching 9 bases. Germline CDR1 SGHDN, CDR2 FVKESK. Germline trimming cut 4 bases from V and 5 bases from J; bases unmatched to any gene: 9. CDR3 length: 15 amino acids. The CDR3: CASSRPGQGINEQYF. CDR3 sequence (DNA): TGTGCCAGCAGCCGTCCGGGACAGGGAATCAACGAGCAGTACTTC.

This clonotype was counted ten times or more. The chain employs TRBV12-3 or TRBV12-4 and TRBJ2-3; D call uncertain. V dropped 6 bases and J dropped 4 bases, with 11 bases sitting between them. This CDR3 is built from 13 residues. The CDR3 reads CASRPPLSDTQYF. Written as DNA, the CDR3 is TGTGCCAGCAGGCCTCCCCTTTCAGATACGCAGTATTTT.

This clonotype was counted at least ten times. Mismatch with germline at one junction end may stem from a read error. The chain uses TRBV2 and TRBJ2-2; 9 nucleotides align to TRBD1. Germline V gene data show CDR1 as SNHLY and CDR2 as FYNNEI. The CDR3 has 14 residues. The CDR3 spells CATSGQGSAGELFF. CDR3 sequence (DNA): TGTGCCACCAGTGGACAGGGGTCGGCCGGGGAGCTGTTTTTT.

In this sample, this clonotype turned up a few times. The chain uses TRBV20-1 and TRBJ2-3; D is possibly TRBD2 (5 bases). The CDR3 contains 15 residues. Germline V gene lookup returns CDR1 DFQATT and CDR2 SNEGSKA (reference sequence). Trimming removed 6 bases at V and 0 bases at J, with 16 bases between. CDR3 coding DNA: TGCAGTGCGCTGGACTTTCGAGCTAGCACAGATACGCAGTATTTT. It yields the protein CSALDFRASTDTQYF.

This clonotype appeared many times. The chain joins TRBV10-3 to TRBJ2-3, with D hard to call. V was shortened by 4 bases and J by 4 bases, with 3 bases between the two germline ends. The CDR3 runs to 11 residues. CDR1 ENHRY and CDR2 SYGVKD come from the germline V gene. CDR3 nucleotides: TGTGCCATCAGTGCTGCAGATACGCAGTATTTT. Translating gives CAISAADTQYF.

This clonotype was seen a few times. The chain combines TRBV20-1 with TRBJ2-1; 8 bases match TRBD2. V lost 0 bases and J lost 2; bases outside the gene matches: 6. Germline V lookup: CDR1 DFQATT, CDR2 SNEGSKA (reference sequence). This CDR3 region has 16 residues. CDR3 DNA: TGCAGTGCTAGAGATCCGTTGCGGGGGGCCTACAATGAGCAGTTCTTC. This encodes CSARDPLRGAYNEQFF.

This clonotype was counted ten times or more. V and J are TRBV6-2 or TRBV6-3 and TRBJ2-5; 11 nucleotides line up with TRBD2. CDR3 length: 15 amino acids. The germline CDR1 and CDR2 sequences are MNHEY and SVGEGT. The J segment lost 1 base and the V segment lost 6 bases, leaving 4 bases of the junction unmatched. The CDR3 DNA reads TGTGCCAGCAGAAGACTAGCGGGACTCCAAGAGACCCAGTACTTC. This gives the protein CASRRLAGLQETQYF.

At least ten counts were recorded for this clonotype. The chain is built from TRBV20-1 and TRBJ2-1; D unclear. The CDR3 totals 11 residues. Trimming left V 1 base short and J 10 bases short, with 8 bases between. Germline V CDR1 and CDR2: DFQATT, SNEGSKA (reference sequence). The DNA for the CDR3 is TGCAGTGCTAGAGGAGAAAACGAGCAGTTCTTC. Translating it yields CSARGENEQFF.